This TCR beta chain derives from a study of blood T cells in healthy people across ages. This clonotype has just a few counts. Through a sample-barcoded 5' primer and a J-beta primer mix, a second PCR was run for roughly 6 to 12 cycles. All cDNA molecules were each tagged by a template-switch adaptor with 12 random nucleotides. Every sample gave at least 3 million paired-end reads containing CDR3. Each CDR3 protein gets one entry after TCRdb re-called the 5' RACE reads with MiXCR. The sample lists some 1.1 million distinct CDR3 sequences, 30% to 40% occurring once. The CDR3 is 12 amino acids. The V gene lost 8 bases and the J gene lost 5 bases, with 12 bases spanning the gap. Germline-derived CDR1 and CDR2 are MNHEY and SVGEGT. The amount of total RNA extracted per sample was at least 5 micrograms.

The receptor was derived from a man between 18 and 29 years old in good health. What was sequenced was blood. The chain combines TRBV6-2 or TRBV6-3 with TRBJ1-2, with D possibly being TRBD1 (5 bases). The CDR3 coding sequence is TGTGCCAGCCTGTCAGGGACTTATGGCTACACCTTC. This codes for CASLSGTYGYTF.